A single sample is the source of the 10 T cell receptor beta chains below, sequenced in a study of blood T cells in healthy people across ages. The authors ran a second PCR of about 6 to 12 cycles using a sample-barcoded 5' primer and a J-beta primer mix. TCRdb itself ran the 5' RACE reads through MiXCR, one entry per CDR3 protein. This sample yields 790,000 or so distinct CDR3 sequences, of which about half are seen a single time; over 15% belongs to the top ten. The sample comprised blood. Receptor source: an elderly man in good health.

As for this clonotype: This may come from a read error, since a much larger clone is one base off. This chain links TRBV29-1 with TRBJ2-4, with 11 bases aligning to TRBD1. Gene TRBJ2-5 matches the end of the DNA better, so the J call may be wrong. Looked up from germline, CDR1 is SQVTM and CDR2 is ANQGSEA. This CDR3 comprises 13 residues. The CDR3 loop reads CSVGTGGAETQYF. The CDR3 DNA is TGCAGCGTTGGGACAGGGGGCGCTGAGACCCAGTACTTC.

This clonotype occurred a few times. DNA for the CDR3: TGTGCCAGCAGTGTAACTAGCGGCTTCTCCTACGAGCAGTACTTC. This translates into CASSVTSGFSYEQYF. This chain joins TRBV28 and TRBJ2-7; TRBD2 agrees at 8 bases. V dropped 5 bases and J dropped 0; count of bases not matched to a gene: 6. The CDR3 consists of 15 residues. Germline CDR1 and CDR2: MDHEN and SYDVKM.

The chain combines TRBV4-1 with TRBJ1-6; D not certain. Trimming removed 4 bases from V and 5 bases from J, with 15 bases in between. The CDR3 length is 16 residues. Per the germline V gene, CDR1 is MGHRA and CDR2 is YSYEKL. In DNA form, the CDR3 reads TGCGCCAGCAGCCGGGGAGTGACATCCAATAATTCACCCCTCCACTTT. Translation: CASSRGVTSNNSPLHF.

The CDR3 reads CSAGGAGSYNEQFF. DNA for the CDR3: TGCAGTGCTGGAGGGGCGGGCTCCTACAATGAGCAGTTCTTC. The J gene is TRBJ2-1, the V gene TRBV20-1; D is possibly TRBD2 (6 bases). This CDR3 contains 14 residues. V gave up 5 bases and J gave up 0 bases, with 11 bases separating them. Germline lookup yields CDR1 DFQATT and CDR2 SNEGSKA (reference sequence).

This clonotype appeared a few times. This chain links TRBV12-3 or TRBV12-4 with TRBJ1-1; 9 bases match TRBD1. The trim removed 5 bases at V and 2 bases at J, leaving 9 bases unmatched. CDR3 size: 16 residues. CDR3 amino acids: CASSLGTGWLNTEAFF. The CDR3 DNA is TGTGCCAGCAGTCTCGGGACAGGGTGGCTAAACACTGAAGCTTTCTTT.

There are many counts of this clonotype. A much larger clone sits a single nucleotide away, making a read error possible. The chain couples TRBV12-3 or TRBV12-4 to TRBJ1-6; tentative D call: TRBD1 (5 bases). The CDR3 is made up of 14 amino acids. CDR3 protein: CASSLRQGDSPPHF. In DNA, the CDR3 is TGTGCCAGCAGTTTAAGGCAGGGTGATTCACCCCCCCACTTT.

Only a few counts were recorded for this clonotype. The chain is built from TRBV7-2 and TRBJ1-1, with TRBD1 identical over 10 bases. The germline V gene encodes CDR1 SGHTA and CDR2 FQGNSA. V lost 1 base to trimming and J lost 8 bases; unmatched junction nucleotides: 19. This CDR3 comprises 19 residues. This CDR3 reads CASSLVAPYGTGDLQEAFF. The DNA of the CDR3 is TGTGCCAGCAGCTTAGTGGCGCCCTACGGGACAGGGGACTTGCAAGAAGCTTTCTTT.

This clonotype showed up just a few times. The rearrangement links TRBV12-3 or TRBV12-4 to TRBJ1-5; the match to TRBD1 covers 7 bases. Unmatched junction bases numbered 10, after V lost 6 bases and J lost 5 bases. This CDR3 is 15 amino acids long. The CDR3 nucleotides are TGTGCCAGCAGGGACAGGTTCCAACCCCATCAGCCCCAGCATTTT. Translated, it gives CASRDRFQPHQPQHF.

This clonotype was observed a handful of times. CDR3 nucleotides: TGCAGCGTCCTTAGCGGGAGAGCTAACAATGAGCAGTTCTTC. It codes for CSVLSGRANNEQFF. This chain links TRBV29-1 with TRBJ2-1, with TRBD2 matching 9 bases. With 6 bases clipped from V and 5 bases from J, the junction kept 8 bases outside the gene matches. CDR1 and CDR2 from the germline V gene are SQVTM and ANQGSEA. This CDR3 comprises 14 residues.

A remark on this clonotype: This sequence may be a read error, since a much larger clone differs from it by one base. The chain combines TRBV27 with TRBJ2-1; TRBD2 matches at 13 bases. Germline CDR1 reads MNHEY; CDR2 reads SMNVEV (reference sequence). The CDR3 sequence is 17 residues long. The CDR3 DNA follows: TGTGCCAGCAGTTCACGACTAGCGGGAGGTTTCTACAATGAGCGGTTCTTC. Encoded protein: CASSSRLAGGFYNERFF.